This TCR beta chain derives from a study of breast tumors, draining lymph nodes, adjacent tissues. The lymph nodes were axillary draining lymph nodes from breast cancer patients. This clonotype came up many times. Its specificity is unknown. Germline-derived CDR1 and CDR2 are SGHRS and YFSETQ. The CDR3 loop spans 16 amino acids. Between the trimmed V and J ends, which lost 0 bases and 2 bases, there was a span of 11 bases. TCRdb re-derived calls from the multiplex PCR reads in MiXCR, one entry per CDR3 protein. The sample has about 180,000 distinct CDR3 sequences, 33% seen once. General study findings and limits: Compared with lymph nodes, tumors were less diverse; compared with nontumor tissue, more.

The TCR comes from a female donor with breast cancer. Some clones in this sample may be carry-over from other donors' samples. The chain has TRBV5-1 and TRBJ2-2; a weak D match, TRBD1 (5 bases). The specimen sequenced was axillary lymph node tissue. The CDR3 DNA reads TGCGCCAGCAGCTTGGATTGGACAAGAAACACCGGGGAGCTGTTTTTT. Its translation is CASSLDWTRNTGELFF.